This TCR beta chain was captured by sequencing in a study of blood T cell repertoires in COVID-19. This CDR3 has 13 amino acids. Germline CDR1 MNHEY, CDR2 SMNVEV (reference sequence). The V gene lost 5 bases and the J gene lost 1 base, with 8 bases spanning the gap. In the original processing: Reference gene primer amplification gave nucleated cell count estimates. The repertoire was sequenced with immunoSEQ multiplex PCR; TCRdb's copy has only in-frame clones and lacks some. That table furnishes V, J and clone size, whereas the DNA furnished D and trimming. The sample lists over 400,000 clones, about 89% seen once, with under 8.5% in the top ten.

The V gene is TRBV27, the J gene TRBJ1-1; no firm D call. This receptor was taken from a woman between 50 and 59 years old with COVID-19, enrolled during active disease. The specimen sequenced was peripheral blood. In nucleotides, the CDR3 is TGTGCCAGCAGTATTATCAGGAACACTGAAGCTTTCTTT. Translated, it gives CASSIIRNTEAFF.